Presented here are 14 T cell receptor beta chains from one specimen sequenced in a study of PD-L1 blockade in urothelial cancer. The repertoire was sequenced with immunoSEQ multiplex PCR; TCRdb's copy has only in-frame clones and lacks some. This table has approximately 93,000 clones, around four fifths appearing once. Time point given: peripheral blood 6 weeks after treatment start. The input for sequencing was PBMCs, taken around atezolizumab (anti-PD-L1) treatment. These receptors originate from a man between 65 and 85 years old with urothelial cancer.

The chain employs TRBV30 and TRBJ2-1; D is undetermined. This CDR3 spans 13 amino acids. With 7 bases removed from V and 6 bases from J, the gap between germline ends came to 16 bases. The germline V gene has CDR1 GTSNPN and CDR2 SVGIG (reference sequence). The CDR3 bases are TGTGCCTACTACCCAGCCCCTGGCAATGAGCAGTTCTTC. Its protein product is CAYYPAPGNEQFF.

The genes are TRBV11-1 and TRBJ1-2; D gene uncertain. Germline loops: CDR1 SGHAT, CDR2 FQDESV (reference sequence). Trimming removed 5 bases at V and 7 bases at J, with 8 bases between. This CDR3 has 11 residues. CDR3 nucleotides: TGTGCCAGCAGCCCCCCCTGTGGCTACACCTTC. Translated, it gives CASSPPCGYTF.

The chain combines TRBV19 with TRBJ1-2; D possibly corresponds to TRBD1 (5 bases). Germline CDR1 is LNHDA and CDR2 is SQIVND (reference sequence). The CDR3 totals 12 residues. V was cut by 4 bases and J by 3 bases, with 6 bases left in between. CDR3 loop: CASSTRDYGYTF. The CDR3 DNA reads TGTGCCAGTAGTACCAGGGACTATGGCTACACCTTC.

The chain couples TRBV7-3 to TRBJ2-3, with TRBD2 identical over 16 bases. The CDR3 extends over 19 amino acids. Germline V CDR1 and CDR2: SGHTA, FQGTGA. With V trimmed by 5 bases and J by 3 bases, 11 bases remained unmatched. The CDR3 nucleotides read TGTGCCAGCAGCCAGGGACTAGCGGGAGGGCTCTTATCAACAGATACGCAGTATTTT. Protein sequence: CASSQGLAGGLLSTDTQYF.

The chain recombines TRBV5-1 with TRBJ1-1, with D tentatively TRBD1 (5 bases). CDR3 length: 14 residues. Per germline, CDR1 SGHRS and CDR2 YFSETQ. V was clipped by 4 bases and J by 2 bases, with 12 bases between them. The CDR3 here is CASSAGHANTEAFF. The CDR3 bases are TGCGCCAGCAGCGCCGGACACGCCAACACTGAAGCTTTCTTT.

The rearrangement uses TRBV4-2 and TRBJ2-5, with D possibly matching TRBD1 (6 bases). V dropped 0 bases and J dropped 5 bases, with 10 bases sitting between them. The germline gives CDR1 LGHNA, CDR2 YNFKEQ. This CDR3 comprises 14 residues. The CDR3 region has the DNA TGTGCCAGCAGCCAAGATCCAGGGGTCGAGACCCAGTACTTC. Protein: CASSQDPGVETQYF.

The chain carries TRBV7-2 and TRBJ1-2; TRBD1 matches at 9 bases. The CDR3 length is 13 residues. Per the germline V gene, CDR1 is SGHTA and CDR2 is FQGNSA. The trim removed 4 bases at V and 6 bases at J, leaving 3 bases unmatched. The CDR3 here is CASSYRGQNGYTF. The CDR3 DNA sequence: TGTGCCAGCAGCTACAGGGGGCAAAATGGCTACACCTTC. The complete variable domain, with remaining parts taken from reference TRBV7-2 and TRBJ1-2, reads GAGVSQSPSNKVTEKGKDVELRCDPISGHTALYWYRQSLGQGLEFLIYFQGNSAPDKSGLPSDRFSAERTGGSVSTLTIQRTQQEDSAVYLCASSYRGQNGYTFGSGTRLTVV.

This clone appeared a few times. The chain links TRBV13 to TRBJ1-1, with TRBD1 matching over 10 bases. V lost 4 bases and J lost 11; bases outside the gene matches: 10. Germline-derived CDR1 and CDR2 are PRHDT and FYEKMQ (reference sequence). The CDR3 runs to 14 residues. CDR3 loop: CASSSGTGESRAFF. The CDR3 region has the DNA TGTGCCAGCAGCTCCGGGACAGGGGAGAGTAGGGCTTTCTTT.

The rearrangement uses TRBV2 and TRBJ1-2; D might be TRBD1 (5 bases). Germline V gene data show CDR1 as SNHLY and CDR2 as FYNNEI. Trimming pared 1 base from V and 5 bases from J, leaving 14 bases between. This CDR3 is 15 amino acids long. DNA of the CDR3: TGTGCCAGCAGTGAAGGCAGGGTATCGGTGTATGGCTACACCTTC. This codes for CASSEGRVSVYGYTF.

The genes are TRBV19 and TRBJ1-1, with D perhaps matching TRBD1 (6 bases). The CDR3 sequence is 15 residues long. The germline V gene has CDR1 LNHDA and CDR2 SQIVND (reference sequence). With 6 bases removed from V and 1 base from J, the gap between germline ends came to 15 bases. This CDR3 reads CASSTGTLGNTEAFF. Here the CDR3 DNA reads TGTGCCAGTAGCACCGGGACACTTGGGAACACTGAAGCTTTCTTT.

The J gene is TRBJ1-5, the V gene TRBV7-3; D is ambiguous. The CDR3 consists of 15 residues. Trimming took off 2 bases at V and 1 base at J, with 9 bases between the two ends. In germline, CDR1 is SGHTA, CDR2 FQGTGA. The CDR3 loop is CASSLLGGSNQPQHF. The CDR3 DNA reads as TGTGCCAGCAGCTTATTGGGAGGGAGCAATCAGCCCCAGCATTTT.

In this sample, this clone turned up once. The chain recombines TRBV7-3 with TRBJ2-1; D perhaps matches TRBD2 (7 bases). The ends were cut back, 0 bases at V and 6 bases at J, with 9 bases in the middle. The germline V gene has CDR1 SGHTA and CDR2 FQGTGA. The CDR3 has 14 amino acids. In DNA form, the CDR3 reads TGTGCCAGCAGCTTAACCGGGGGGCCCAATGAGCAGTTCTTC. Amino acid sequence: CASSLTGGPNEQFF.

This chain uses TRBV6-6 with TRBJ1-2, with a tentative D call TRBD1 (6 bases). Trimming removed 5 bases at V and 4 bases at J, with 17 bases between. Per germline, CDR1 MNHNY and CDR2 SVGAGI (reference sequence). The length of the CDR3 is 15 residues. CDR3 amino acids: CASSLSGGQGYGYTF. For the CDR3, the DNA is TGTGCCAGCAGTCTATCGGGGGGGCAGGGCTATGGCTACACCTTC.

This clone has a handful of counts. The CDR3 loop is CASRKSGDGETQYF. Here the CDR3 DNA reads TGTGCCAGCAGGAAAAGCGGGGATGGGGAGACCCAGTACTTC. The rearrangement links TRBV7-9 to TRBJ2-5; 7 bases line up with TRBD2. CDR1 is SEHNR, CDR2 FQNEAQ, per germline (reference sequence). The CDR3 runs 14 residues. J gave up 5 bases and V 6 bases, and 9 bases lay outside the gene matches.